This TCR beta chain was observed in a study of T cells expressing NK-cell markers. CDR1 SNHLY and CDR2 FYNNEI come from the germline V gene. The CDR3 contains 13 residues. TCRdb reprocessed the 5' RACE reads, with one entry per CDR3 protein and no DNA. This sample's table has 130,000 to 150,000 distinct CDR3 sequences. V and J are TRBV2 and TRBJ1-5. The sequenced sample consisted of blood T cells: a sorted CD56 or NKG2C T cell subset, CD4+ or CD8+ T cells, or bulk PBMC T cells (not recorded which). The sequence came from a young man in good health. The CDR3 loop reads CASSGWEDQPQHF.